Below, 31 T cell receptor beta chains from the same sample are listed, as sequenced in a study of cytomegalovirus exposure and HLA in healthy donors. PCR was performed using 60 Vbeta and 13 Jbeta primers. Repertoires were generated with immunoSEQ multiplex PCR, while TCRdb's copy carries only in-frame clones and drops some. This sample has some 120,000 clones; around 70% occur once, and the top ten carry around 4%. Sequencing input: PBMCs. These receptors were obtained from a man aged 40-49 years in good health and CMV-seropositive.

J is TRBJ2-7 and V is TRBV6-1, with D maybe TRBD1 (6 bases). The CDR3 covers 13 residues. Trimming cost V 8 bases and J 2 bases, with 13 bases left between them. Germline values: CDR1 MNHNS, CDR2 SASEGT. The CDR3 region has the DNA TGTGCCAGCGGGGGCCAGGGGCCCTACGAGCAGTACTTC. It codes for CASGGQGPYEQYF.

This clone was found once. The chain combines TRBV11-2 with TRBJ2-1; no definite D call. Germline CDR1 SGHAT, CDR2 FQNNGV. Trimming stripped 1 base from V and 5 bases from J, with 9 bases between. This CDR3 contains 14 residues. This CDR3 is CASSLAGGHNEQFF. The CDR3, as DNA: TGTGCCAGCAGCTTAGCCGGCGGCCACAATGAGCAGTTCTTC.

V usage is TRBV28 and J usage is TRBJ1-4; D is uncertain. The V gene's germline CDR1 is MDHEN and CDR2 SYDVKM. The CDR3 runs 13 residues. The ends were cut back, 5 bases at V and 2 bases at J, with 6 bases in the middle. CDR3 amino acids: CASSRVTNEKLFF. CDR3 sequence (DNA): TGTGCCAGCAGTCGGGTCACTAATGAAAAACTGTTTTTT.

CDR3: CASSEWQTVYNEQFF. The CDR3 bases are TGTGCCAGCAGTGAGTGGCAGACTGTCTACAATGAGCAGTTCTTC. This chain joins TRBV6-1 and TRBJ2-1; D gene uncertain. Germline CDR1 and CDR2: MNHNS and SASEGT. This CDR3 region has 15 residues. Trimming left V 3 bases short and J 3 bases short, with 12 bases between.

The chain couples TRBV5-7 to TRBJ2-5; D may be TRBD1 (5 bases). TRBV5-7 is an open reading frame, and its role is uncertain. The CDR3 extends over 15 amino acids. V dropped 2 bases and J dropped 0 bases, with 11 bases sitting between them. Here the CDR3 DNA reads TGTGCCAGCAGCTTCAGGGTGCGGCACCAAGAGACCCAGTACTTC. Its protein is CASSFRVRHQETQYF.

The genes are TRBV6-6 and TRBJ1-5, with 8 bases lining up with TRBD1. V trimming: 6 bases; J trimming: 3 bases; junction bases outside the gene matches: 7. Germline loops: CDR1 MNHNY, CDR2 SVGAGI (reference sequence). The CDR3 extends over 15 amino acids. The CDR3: CASRNGQGANQPQHF. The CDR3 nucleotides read TGTGCCAGCAGGAACGGACAGGGCGCCAATCAGCCCCAGCATTTT.

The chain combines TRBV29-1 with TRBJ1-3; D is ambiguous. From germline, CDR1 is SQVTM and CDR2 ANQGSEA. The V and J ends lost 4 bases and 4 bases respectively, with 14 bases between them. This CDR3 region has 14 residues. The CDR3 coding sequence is TGCAGCGTTGGGTTTGCAGGCTCGGGAAACACCATATATTTT. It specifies CSVGFAGSGNTIYF.

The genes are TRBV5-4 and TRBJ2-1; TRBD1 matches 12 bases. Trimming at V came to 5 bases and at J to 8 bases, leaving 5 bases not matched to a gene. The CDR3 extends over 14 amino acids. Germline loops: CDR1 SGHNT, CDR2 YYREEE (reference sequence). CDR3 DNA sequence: TGTGCCAGCAGTGGGACAGGGGGCTTGTATGAGCAGTTCTTC. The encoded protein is CASSGTGGLYEQFF.

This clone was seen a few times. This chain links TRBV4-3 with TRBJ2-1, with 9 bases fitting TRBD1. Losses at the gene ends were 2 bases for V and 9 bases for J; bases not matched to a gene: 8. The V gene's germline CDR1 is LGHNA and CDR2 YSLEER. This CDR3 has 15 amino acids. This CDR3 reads CASSQPGQGHIEQFF. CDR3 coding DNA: TGCGCCAGCAGCCAACCGGGACAGGGCCATATTGAGCAGTTCTTC.

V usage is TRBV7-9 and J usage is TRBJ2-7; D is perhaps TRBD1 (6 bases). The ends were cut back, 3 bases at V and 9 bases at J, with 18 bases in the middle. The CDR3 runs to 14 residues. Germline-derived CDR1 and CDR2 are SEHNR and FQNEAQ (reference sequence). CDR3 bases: TGTGCCAGCAGCTTGAAGGAAGGGGGTGGCGGGCAGTACTTC. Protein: CASSLKEGGGGQYF.

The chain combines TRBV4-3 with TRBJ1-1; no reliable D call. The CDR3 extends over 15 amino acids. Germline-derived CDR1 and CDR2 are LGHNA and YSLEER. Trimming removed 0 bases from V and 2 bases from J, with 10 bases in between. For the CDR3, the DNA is TGCGCCAGCAGCCAAGATAGTCGGGGAAACACTGAAGCTTTCTTT. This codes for CASSQDSRGNTEAFF.

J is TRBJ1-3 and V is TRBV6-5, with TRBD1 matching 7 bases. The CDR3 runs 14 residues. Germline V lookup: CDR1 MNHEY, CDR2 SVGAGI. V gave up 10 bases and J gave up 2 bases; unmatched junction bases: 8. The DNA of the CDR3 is TGTGCCACGCGACAGGGTAAAACTGGAAACACCATATATTTT. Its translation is CATRQGKTGNTIYF.

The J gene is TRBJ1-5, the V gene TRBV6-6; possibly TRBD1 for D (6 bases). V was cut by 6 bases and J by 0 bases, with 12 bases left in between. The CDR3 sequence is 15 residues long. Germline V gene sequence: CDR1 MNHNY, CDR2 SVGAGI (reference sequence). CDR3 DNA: TGTGCCAGCAGAAAGGACAGCTTTAGCAATCAGCCCCAGCATTTT. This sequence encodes CASRKDSFSNQPQHF.

CDR3 in DNA: TGTGCCAGCCGAACAGGGAGCTCTGGAAACACCATATATTTT. Its protein is CASRTGSSGNTIYF. The genes are TRBV19 and TRBJ1-3; TRBD1 is a possible D gene (6 bases). V gave up 9 bases and J gave up 0 bases, with 12 bases separating them. Germline CDR1 reads LNHDA; CDR2 reads SQIVND (reference sequence). The CDR3 loop spans 14 amino acids.

The CDR3 DNA reads TGCGCCAGCAGCTTGGTCTACAGAACGGATGGCTACACCTTC. Its translation: CASSLVYRTDGYTF. This rearrangement joins TRBV5-1 to TRBJ1-2; D unresolved. This CDR3 region has 14 residues. The germline gives CDR1 SGHRS, CDR2 YFSETQ. V was pared by 0 bases and J by 6 bases, with 12 bases between.

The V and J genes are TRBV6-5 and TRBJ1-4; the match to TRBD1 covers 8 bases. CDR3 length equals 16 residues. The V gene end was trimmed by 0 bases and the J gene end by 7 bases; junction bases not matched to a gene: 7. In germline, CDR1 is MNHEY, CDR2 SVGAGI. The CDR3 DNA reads TGTGCCAGCAGTTACTCGGACAGGGCCGGAGGTGAAAAACTGTTTTTT. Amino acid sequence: CASSYSDRAGGEKLFF.

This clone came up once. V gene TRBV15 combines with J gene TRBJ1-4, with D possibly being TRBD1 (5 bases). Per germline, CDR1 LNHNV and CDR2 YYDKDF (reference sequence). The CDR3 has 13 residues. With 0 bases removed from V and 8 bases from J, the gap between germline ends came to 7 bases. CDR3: CATSRDAGEKLFF. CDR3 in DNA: TGTGCCACCAGCAGAGACGCAGGGGAAAAACTGTTTTTT.

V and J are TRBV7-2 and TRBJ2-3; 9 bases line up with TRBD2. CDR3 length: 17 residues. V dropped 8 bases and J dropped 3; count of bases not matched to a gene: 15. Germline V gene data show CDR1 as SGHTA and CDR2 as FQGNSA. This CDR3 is CASSLSSSGILTDTQYF. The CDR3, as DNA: TGTGCCAGCTCACTGTCGTCTAGCGGGATACTTACAGATACGCAGTATTTT. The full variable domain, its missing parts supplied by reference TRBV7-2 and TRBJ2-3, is GAGVSQSPSNKVTEKGKDVELRCDPISGHTALYWYRQSLGQGLEFLIYFQGNSAPDKSGLPSDRFSAERTGGSVSTLTIQRTQQEDSAVYLCASSLSSSGILTDTQYFGPGTRLTVL.

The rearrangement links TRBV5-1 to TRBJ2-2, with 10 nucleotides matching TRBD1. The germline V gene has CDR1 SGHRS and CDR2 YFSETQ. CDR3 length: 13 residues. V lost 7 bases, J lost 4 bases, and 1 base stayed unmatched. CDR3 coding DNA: TGCGCCAGCGGACAGGGGGGCACCGGGGAGCTGTTTTTT. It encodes CASGQGGTGELFF.

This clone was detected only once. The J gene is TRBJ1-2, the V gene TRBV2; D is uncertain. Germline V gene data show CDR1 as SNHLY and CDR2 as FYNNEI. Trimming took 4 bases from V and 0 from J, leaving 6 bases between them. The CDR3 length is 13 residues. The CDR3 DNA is TGTGCCAGCAGTGGAGGGCCTAACTATGGCTACACCTTC. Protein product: CASSGGPNYGYTF.

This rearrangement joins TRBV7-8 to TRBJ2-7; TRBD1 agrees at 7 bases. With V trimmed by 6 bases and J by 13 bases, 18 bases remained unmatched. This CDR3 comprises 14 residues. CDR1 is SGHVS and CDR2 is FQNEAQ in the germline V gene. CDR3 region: CASRPAGTAAPLYF. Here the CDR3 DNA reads TGTGCCAGCAGACCCGCCGGGACAGCTGCCCCCCTTTACTTC.

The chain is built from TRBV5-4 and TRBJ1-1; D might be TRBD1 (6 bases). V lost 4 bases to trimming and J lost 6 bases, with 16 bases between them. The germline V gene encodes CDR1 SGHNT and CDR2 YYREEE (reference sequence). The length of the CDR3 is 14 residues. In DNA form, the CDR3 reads TGTGCCAGCAGCCAACAGGGATCTCGCCCTGAAGCTTTCTTT. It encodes CASSQQGSRPEAFF.

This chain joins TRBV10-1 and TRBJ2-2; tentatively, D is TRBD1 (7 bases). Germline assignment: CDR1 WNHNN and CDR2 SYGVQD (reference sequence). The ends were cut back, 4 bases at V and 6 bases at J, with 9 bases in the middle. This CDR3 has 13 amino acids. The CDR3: CASSARGAGELFF. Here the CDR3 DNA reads TGCGCCAGCAGTGCCAGGGGGGCCGGGGAGCTGTTTTTT.

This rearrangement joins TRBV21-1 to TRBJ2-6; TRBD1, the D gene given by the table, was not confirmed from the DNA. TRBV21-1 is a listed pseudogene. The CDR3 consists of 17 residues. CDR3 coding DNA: TGTGCCAGCACCAGAAATTCTCTGTTCTCTGGGGCCAACGTCCTGACTTTC. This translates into CASTRNSLFSGANVLTF.

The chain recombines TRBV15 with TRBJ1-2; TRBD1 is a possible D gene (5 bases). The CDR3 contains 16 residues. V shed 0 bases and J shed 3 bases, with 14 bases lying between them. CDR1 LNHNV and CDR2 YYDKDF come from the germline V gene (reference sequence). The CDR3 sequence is CATSRDLRGRDYGYTF. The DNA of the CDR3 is TGTGCCACCAGCAGAGATCTTAGGGGCAGGGACTATGGCTACACCTTC.

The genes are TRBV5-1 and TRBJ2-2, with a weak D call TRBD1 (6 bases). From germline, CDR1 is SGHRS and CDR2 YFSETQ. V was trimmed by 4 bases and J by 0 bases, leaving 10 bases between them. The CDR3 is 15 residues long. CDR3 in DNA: TGCGCCAGCAGCAAGGGGACACCGAACACCGGGGAGCTGTTTTTT. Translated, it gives CASSKGTPNTGELFF.

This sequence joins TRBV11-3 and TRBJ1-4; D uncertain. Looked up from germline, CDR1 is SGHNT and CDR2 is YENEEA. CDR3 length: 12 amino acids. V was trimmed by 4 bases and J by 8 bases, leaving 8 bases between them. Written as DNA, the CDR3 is TGTGCCAGCAGCTCGAGGATCGAAAAACTGTTTTTT. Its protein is CASSSRIEKLFF.

CDR3 nucleotides: TGTGCCACCAGCAGAGCGGGGGAAGAGACCCAGTACTTC. It codes for CATSRAGEETQYF. The chain recombines TRBV15 with TRBJ2-5, with D possibly TRBD2 on 6 matching bases. Germline CDR1 and CDR2: LNHNV and YYDKDF (reference sequence). This CDR3 region has 13 residues. Trimming removed 1 base at V and 3 bases at J, with 6 bases between. Supplemented by reference TRBV15 and TRBJ2-5, the full variable domain reads DAMVIQNPRYQVTQFGKPVTLSCSQTLNHNVMYWYQQKSSQAPKLLFHYYDKDFNNEADTPDNFQSRRPNTSFCFLDIRSPGLGDTAMYLCATSRAGEETQYFGPGTRLLVL.

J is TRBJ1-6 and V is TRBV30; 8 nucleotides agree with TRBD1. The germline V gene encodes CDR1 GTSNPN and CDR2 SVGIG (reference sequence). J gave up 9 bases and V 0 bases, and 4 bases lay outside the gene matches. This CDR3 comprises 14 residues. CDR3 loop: CAWSVGQVGSPLHF. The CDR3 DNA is TGTGCCTGGAGTGTGGGACAGGTTGGTTCACCCCTCCACTTT.

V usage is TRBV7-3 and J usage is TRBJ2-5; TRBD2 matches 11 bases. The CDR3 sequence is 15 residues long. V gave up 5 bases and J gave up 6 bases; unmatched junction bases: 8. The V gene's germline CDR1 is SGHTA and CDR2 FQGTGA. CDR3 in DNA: TGTGCCAGCAGCCCCGGACTAGCGGGTGGGAAGACCCAGTACTTC. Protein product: CASSPGLAGGKTQYF.

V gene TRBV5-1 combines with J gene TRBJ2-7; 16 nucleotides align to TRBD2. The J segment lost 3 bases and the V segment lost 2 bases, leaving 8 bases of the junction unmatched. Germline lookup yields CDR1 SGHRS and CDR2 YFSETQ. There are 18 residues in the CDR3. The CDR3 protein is CASSLPGLAGGWSYEQYF. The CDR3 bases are TGCGCCAGCAGCTTACCGGGACTAGCGGGAGGGTGGAGCTACGAGCAGTACTTC.